The 3 T cell receptor beta chains in this list originate from one sample, sequenced in a study of low-dose radiotherapy and immunotherapy resistance in tumors. Sample time point: after trial treatment. This sample's treatment: LDRT plus nivolumab, ipilimumab, low-dose cyclophosphamide and aspirin (RACIN trial). Covering alpha and beta chains, TRAV- and TRBV-specific primers were used for the first-strand cDNA. With a V-primer adapter and a constant-region primer, TCRs were amplified for around 20 PCR cycles. TCRdb independently ran MiXCR on the reads; one entry per CDR3 protein. This sample has fewer than 110,000 distinct CDR3 sequences, with less than 25% found just once. Sequences were derived from PBMCs, sampled after low-dose radiotherapy plus immunotherapy. The receptors shown here come from a male donor with prostate cancer.

This clonotype has ten or more counts. The gene calls are TRBV2 and TRBJ1-2, with D possibly TRBD1 on 5 matching bases. CDR3 size: 15 residues. Germline CDR1 and CDR2: SNHLY and FYNNEI. V lost 2 bases and J 1 base, leaving 11 bases between the germline ends. This chain's CDR3 is CASSEKGRNNYGYTF. Written as DNA, the CDR3 is TGTGCCAGCAGTGAAAAGGGACGGAATAACTATGGCTACACCTTC.

Ten or more counts support this clonotype. The chain carries TRBV7-8 and TRBJ2-1; D gene uncertain. The CDR3 is made up of 13 amino acids. V was pared by 3 bases and J by 2 bases, with 5 bases between. The germline gives CDR1 SGHVS, CDR2 FQNEAQ. The CDR3 bases are TGTGCCAGCAGCTTGCCACCCTACAATGAGCAGTTCTTC. This gives the protein CASSLPPYNEQFF.

This clonotype came up many times. This chain uses TRBV14 with TRBJ1-2, with D possibly TRBD1 on 5 matching bases. V dropped 5 bases and J dropped 8 bases, with 18 bases sitting between them. This CDR3 is built from 14 residues. Germline lookup yields CDR1 SGHDN and CDR2 FVKESK. CDR3 loop: CASSVIPGSGGYTF. For the CDR3, the DNA is TGTGCCAGCAGCGTCATACCAGGGTCAGGAGGCTACACCTTC.